This passage covers 8 T cell receptor beta chains from one sample sequenced in a study of T cell responses to AZD1222 COVID-19 vaccine. TCRdb keeps only in-frame clones here, not all; method: immunoSEQ multiplex PCR. The sample contains hundreds of thousands of clones, 85% to 95% of which appear only once. Source: peripheral blood, taken on day 0 of MenACWY control vaccination. Every receptor here comes from an adult in good health.

This chain links TRBV10-3 with TRBJ1-5; TRBD1 is a possible D gene (6 bases). CDR1 ENHRY and CDR2 SYGVKD come from the germline V gene. The CDR3 has 15 amino acids. Trimming stripped 3 bases from V and 5 bases from J, with 14 bases between. The CDR3 DNA is TGTGCCATCAGTGAATGGGGGGGCGATGATCAGCCCCAGCATTTT. Protein product: CAISEWGGDDQPQHF.

The chain has TRBV6-6 and TRBJ1-5; D remains ambiguous. Germline values: CDR1 MNHNY, CDR2 SVGAGI (reference sequence). The CDR3 is made up of 14 amino acids. V was pared by 0 bases and J by 5 bases, with 8 bases between. The DNA for the CDR3 is TGTGCCAGCAGTTACTCGTCTGGGTATCAGCCCCAGCATTTT. Its protein product is CASSYSSGYQPQHF.

This chain uses TRBV2 with TRBJ2-6, with D tentatively TRBD1 or TRBD2 (5 bases each). This CDR3 spans 12 amino acids. The V end lost 11 bases, the J end lost 9 bases, and 14 bases lay between the germline ends. The V gene's germline CDR1 is SNHLY and CDR2 FYNNEI. For the CDR3, the DNA is TGTGCCCGAAGGGACGCGGGCAACGTCCTGACTTTC. This codes for CARRDAGNVLTF. Drawing the rest from reference TRBV2 and TRBJ2-6, the complete variable domain is EPEVTQTPSHQVTQMGQEVILRCVPISNHLYFYWYRQILGQKVEFLVSFYNNEISEKSEIFDDQFSVERPDGSNFTLKIRSTKLEDSAMYFCARRDAGNVLTFGAGSRLTVL.

In this sample, this clone turned up once. This chain uses TRBV19 with TRBJ1-6; TRBD1 agrees at 7 bases. Germline CDR1 and CDR2: LNHDA and SQIVND (reference sequence). The J segment lost 9 bases and the V segment lost 5 bases, leaving 19 bases of the junction unmatched. The CDR3 has 18 residues. CDR3 DNA sequence: TGTGCCAGTAGTCGGGACAGCGATTCTCAAGAATTTAGTTCACCCCTCCACTTT. Amino acid sequence: CASSRDSDSQEFSSPLHF.

The gene calls are TRBV18 and TRBJ1-3; D perhaps matches TRBD1 (5 bases). Trimming left V 1 base short and J 0 bases short, with 13 bases between. CDR3 length: 17 residues. CDR1 is KGHSH, CDR2 LQKENI, per germline. The CDR3 region has the DNA TGTGCCAGCTCACCACTTGGGACCGGAGACTCTGGAAACACCATATATTTT. Translation gives CASSPLGTGDSGNTIYF.

The genes are TRBV5-4 and TRBJ1-1; unclear D gene. Deletions cut 4 bases from V and 2 bases from J, with 12 bases between. The CDR3 covers 14 residues. In germline, CDR1 is SGHNT, CDR2 YYREEE (reference sequence). The CDR3 sequence is CASSPLGLNTEAFF. The CDR3 DNA sequence: TGTGCCAGCAGCCCCCTCGGCCTAAACACTGAAGCTTTCTTT.

The rearrangement uses TRBV6-5 and TRBJ2-1; 7 bases are a match to TRBD2. From germline, CDR1 is MNHEY and CDR2 SVGAGI. The CDR3 is made up of 14 amino acids. The ends lost 8 bases at V and 10 bases at J; junction bases unmatched: 14. The CDR3 bases are TGTGCCAGCGCCCAGCGGGGCGGACCCCAGGAGCAGTTCTTC. Translation gives CASAQRGGPQEQFF.

This chain uses TRBV19 with TRBJ1-2; 8 nucleotides line up with TRBD1. Germline assignment: CDR1 LNHDA and CDR2 SQIVND (reference sequence). The CDR3 is 14 residues long. Trimming cost V 5 bases and J 2 bases; bases outside gene matches: 4. CDR3 sequence: CASSLGQGNYGYTF. The CDR3 coding sequence is TGTGCCAGTAGTCTAGGACAGGGAAACTATGGCTACACCTTC.